This TCR beta chain was profiled in a study of T cell repertoires in cytomegalovirus infection. Study outcomes and limitations: The ex vivo response was dominated by HLA-C-restricted CMV-specific TCR beta clonotypes.

This clonotype showed up many times. Its antigen is undetermined. TCRdb itself ran the reads through MiXCR, one entry per CDR3 protein. The sample holds 150,000 or so distinct CDR3 sequences, roughly 6% seen once. Germline loops: CDR1 SGHKS, CDR2 YYEKEE (reference sequence). Germline trimming cut 0 bases from V and 5 bases from J; bases unmatched to any gene: 7. This CDR3 region has 16 residues. This rearrangement joins TRBV5-5 to TRBJ2-1, with 8 bases that match TRBD1. The origin of this receptor is a human donor in good health (CMV status not recorded). Some clones in this sample may be carry-over from other donors' samples. Sequenced sample: PBMCs. DNA of the CDR3: TGTGCCAGCAGCTTGGTCAGGCAGGGGGCGAACAATGAGCAGTTCTTC. Residues: CASSLVRQGANNEQFF. Supplemented by reference TRBV5-5 and TRBJ2-1, the full variable domain reads DAGVTQSPTHLIKTRGQQVTLRCSPISGHKSVSWYQQVLGQGPQFIFQYYEKEERGRGNFPDRFSARQFPNYSSELNVNALLLGDSALYLCASSLVRQGANNEQFFGPGTRLTVL.